Presented here are 13 T cell receptor beta chains from one specimen sequenced in a study of T cells in women clearing cervical HPV infection. Clones were sequenced by immunoSEQ multiplex PCR, and TCRdb holds only the in-frame ones, with some missing. The clone table shows about 26,000 clones, with the ten largest holding 3.7%. Sequencing was done on a sample of blood buffy coat. These receptor sequences come from a woman between 18 and 70 years old with a cervical HPV16 infection that either progressed to CIN3+ or cleared (not recorded which).

A note on this clone: The CDR3 end lies 3 residues beyond the end of the read and is filled in from the germline J gene. The rearrangement joins TRBV20-1 to TRBJ1-1; 8 bases are shared with TRBD1. In germline, CDR1 is DFQATT, CDR2 SNEGSKA (reference sequence). After removal of 5 bases from V and 1 base from J, the junction contained 3 bases not matched to a gene. The CDR3 is 13 amino acids. CDR3 DNA (partial): TGCAGTGCTGTGGACAGGGAGAACACTGAA. Amino acids: CSAVDRENTE. The complete CDR3 protein is CSAVDRENTEAFF.

A note on this clone: The read stops 3 residues short of the end of the CDR3; the missing end is completed from the germline J gene. This chain uses TRBV19 with TRBJ2-3; TRBD2 agrees at 10 bases. With 3 bases clipped from V and 0 bases from J, the junction kept 3 bases outside the gene matches. CDR1 and CDR2 (germline): LNHDA, SQIVND (reference sequence). This CDR3 spans 16 amino acids. The CDR3 sequence: CASSIQRGGSTDTQYF. CDR3 bases read: TGTGCCAGTAGTATCCAGCGGGGGGGCAGCACAGATACG.

Worth noting for this clone: The read terminates 3 residues before the CDR3 end, so the remaining end is supplied by the germline J gene. The chain has TRBV7-9 and TRBJ2-3; TRBD1 is a possible D gene (5 bases). CDR1 and CDR2 from the germline V gene are SEHNR and FQNEAQ (reference sequence). The CDR3 sequence is 15 residues long. Trimming stripped 5 bases from V and 0 bases from J, with 12 bases between. The CDR3 region is CASSLTGSSTDTQYF. The part of the CDR3 DNA that was read is TGTGCCAGCAGCCTAACAGGTTCTAGCACAGATACG.

As concerns this clone: The read terminates 3 residues before the CDR3 end, so the remaining end is supplied by the germline J gene. The chain employs TRBV5-4 and TRBJ2-3; 11 positions agree with TRBD2. Germline V gives CDR1 SGHNT, CDR2 YYREEE (reference sequence). CDR3 length: 16 residues. J gave up 2 bases and V 3 bases, and 5 bases lay outside the gene matches. CDR3 sequence: CASSSLSGGATDTQYF. The sequenced part of the CDR3 DNA is TGTGCCAGCAGCTCGCTTAGCGGGGGGGCCACAGATACG.

A note on this clone: The read finishes 3 residues shy of the CDR3 end, and the germline J gene is used to complete it. The J gene is TRBJ2-5, the V gene TRBV19; no firm D call. Trimming removed 5 bases at V and 4 bases at J, with 14 bases between. The germline gives CDR1 LNHDA, CDR2 SQIVND (reference sequence). This CDR3 spans 14 amino acids. CDR3 bases read: TGTGCCAGTAGTCCCTTCGCAGGTCTAGAGACC. Encoded protein: CASSPFAGLET. The complete CDR3 protein is CASSPFAGLETQYF.

On this clone itself: The CDR3 end lies 3 residues beyond the end of the read and is filled in from the germline J gene. The genes are TRBV7-4 and TRBJ1-2, with a possible D match to TRBD1 (6 bases). Germline assignment: CDR1 SGHVT and CDR2 SQSDAQ. Deletions cut 1 base from V and 0 bases from J, with 9 bases between. This CDR3 is built from 15 residues. CDR3 loop: CASSLGTVANYGYTF. The covered CDR3 bases are TGTGCCAGCAGCTTAGGGACAGTAGCTAACTATGGC. The full variable domain, with the rest looked up from reference TRBV7-4 and TRBJ1-2, is GAGVSQSPRYKVAKRGRDVALRCDSISGHVTLYWYRQTLGQGSEVLTYSQSDAQRDKSGRPSGRFSAERPERSVSTLKIQRTEQGDSAVYLCASSLGTVANYGYTFGSGTRLTVV.

Comments on this clone: The read gets to within 3 residues of the CDR3 end, and the germline J gene fills in the rest. The chain couples TRBV13 to TRBJ2-3; 14 positions match TRBD2. CDR3 length: 17 residues. V shed 5 bases, J shed 2 bases, and the junction held 6 bases outside the gene matches. Per germline, CDR1 PRHDT and CDR2 FYEKMQ (reference sequence). The CDR3 DNA, read in part, is TGTGCCAGCAGCAGACGACTAGCGGGGGGGAACACAGATACG. Amino acids: CASSRRLAGGNTDT. The full CDR3 reads CASSRRLAGGNTDTQYF.

With respect to this clone: From the germline J gene comes the end of the CDR3, since the read stops 3 residues before it. The chain couples TRBV18 to TRBJ1-1; D might be TRBD1 (6 bases). V was cut by 1 base and J by 4 bases, with 10 bases left in between. The CDR3 is made up of 14 amino acids. Germline assignment: CDR1 KGHSH and CDR2 LQKENI. CDR3 sequence: CASSPRTGSTEAFF. CDR3 bases read: TGTGCCAGCTCACCACGAACAGGGTCCACTGAA.

Of note for this clone: Read sequence stops 3 residues before the CDR3 end, and the germline J gene provides the missing end. This sequence joins TRBV2 and TRBJ2-1; the match to TRBD1 covers 9 bases. Germline CDR1 and CDR2: SNHLY and FYNNEI. The CDR3 totals 14 residues. The V segment lost 4 bases and the J segment 5 bases; nucleotides outside the gene matches: 3. CDR3 DNA (partial): TGTGCCAGCAGTGCGGGACAGGGCAACAATGAG. Residues: CASSAGQGNNE. The entire CDR3 sequence reads CASSAGQGNNEQFF. The variable domain in full, completed from reference TRBV2 and TRBJ2-1, reads EPEVTQTPSHQVTQMGQEVILRCVPISNHLYFYWYRQILGQKVEFLVSFYNNEISEKSEIFDDQFSVERPDGSNFTLKIRSTKLEDSAMYFCASSAGQGNNEQFFGPGTRLTVL.

As for this clone: The read ends 3 residues before the CDR3 terminus; that terminus is restored from the germline J gene. The J gene is TRBJ1-2, the V gene TRBV7-9; D perhaps matches TRBD1 (5 bases). This CDR3 has 11 residues. Germline assignment: CDR1 SEHNR and CDR2 FQNEAQ (reference sequence). Incomplete CDR3 DNA: TGTGCCAGCGGGGGGTGGGACGAC. Its protein is CASGGWDD. The CDR3, in full, reads CASGGWDDYTF. Based on the CDR3 plus reference TRBV7-9 and TRBJ1-2, the full variable domain is DTGVSQNPRHKITKRGQNVTFRCDPISEHNRLYWYRQTLGQGPEFLTYFQNEAQLEKSRLLSDRFSAERPKGSFSTLEIQRTEQGDSAMYLCASGGWDDYTFGSGTRLTVV.

Concerning this clone: The CDR3 extends 3 residues past the end of the read, so its final part is completed from the germline J gene. The chain couples TRBV13 to TRBJ2-5, with no clear D. The V end was cut by 0 bases, the J end by 0 bases, with 11 bases between. The germline V gene encodes CDR1 PRHDT and CDR2 FYEKMQ (reference sequence). CDR3 length: 16 residues. The sequenced part of the CDR3 DNA is TGTGCCAGCAGCTTAGGTGGCAGGTCGTACCAAGAGACC. Residues: CASSLGGRSYQET. The CDR3 in full is CASSLGGRSYQETQYF.

Note on this clone: The missing CDR3 end, 3 residues past where the read stops, is filled in from the germline J gene. V is TRBV7-2 and J is TRBJ2-3, with D perhaps matching TRBD2 (6 bases). This CDR3 is built from 16 residues. Germline V CDR1 and CDR2: SGHTA, FQGNSA. CDR3 DNA, as far as it was read: TGTGCCAGCAGCTTAGCGGGGGACTCGAGACAAGAGACG. Its translation: CASSLAGDSRQET. The full CDR3 protein is CASSLAGDSRQETQYF. The full variable domain, its missing parts supplied by reference TRBV7-2 and TRBJ2-3, is GAGVSQSPSNKVTEKGKDVELRCDPISGHTALYWYRQSLGQGLEFLIYFQGNSAPDKSGLPSDRFSAERTGGSVSTLTIQRTQQEDSAVYLCASSLAGDSRQETQYFGPGTRLTVL.

On this clone itself: The read terminates 3 residues before the CDR3 end, so the remaining end is supplied by the germline J gene. The chain links TRBV7-6 to TRBJ1-2; weak D call: TRBD1 (6 bases). The CDR3 runs to 14 residues. V lost 3 bases, J lost 7 bases, and 15 bases lay in between. Germline CDR1 is SGHVS and CDR2 is FNYEAQ. The CDR3: CASSLYTGLSGYTF. CDR3 DNA, as far as it was read: TGTGCCAGCAGCTTGTATACAGGGCTCAGTGGC.